This passage covers 10 T cell receptor beta chains from one sample sequenced in a study of memory CD8 T cells in hepatitis C reinfection. Time point defined: peak reinfection, 3 to 8 weeks after reinfection detection. TCR sequencing was done directly ex vivo on sorted cells, without expansion in vitro. Libraries were prepared by immunoSEQ multiplex PCR; TCRdb keeps only in-frame clonotypes and omits some of them. The repertoire has around 47,000 clones, 88% of them found once; the top ten carry 1.2%. Sequencing was carried out using naive CD8+ T cells sorted from blood. The source of these receptors is a young man with hepatitis C virus infection.

For the CDR3, the DNA is TGTGCCTGGAGTCCCCAGGACGGGATTATCAACACCGGGGAGCTGTTTTTT. Amino acid sequence: CAWSPQDGIINTGELFF. V gene TRBV30 combines with J gene TRBJ2-2; D may be TRBD2 (5 bases). V lost 2 bases and J 2 bases, leaving 18 bases between the germline ends. The germline V gene has CDR1 GTSNPN and CDR2 SVGIG (reference sequence). The CDR3 is 17 residues long.

J is TRBJ1-2 and V is TRBV28, with D possibly being TRBD1 (6 bases). The CDR3 is 14 residues long. Germline V gives CDR1 MDHEN, CDR2 SYDVKM. V was trimmed by 6 bases and J by 2 bases, leaving 13 bases between them. The chain's CDR3 is CASRNQGLNYGYTF. The CDR3 nucleotides read TGTGCCAGCAGGAACCAGGGGTTGAACTATGGCTACACCTTC.

The V call is TRBV28, the J call TRBJ2-2; no definite D call. The V and J ends lost 2 bases and 1 base respectively, with 5 bases between them. Germline V CDR1 and CDR2: MDHEN, SYDVKM. The CDR3 consists of 14 residues. CDR3 DNA: TGTGCCAGCAGTTTAAGACTGAACACCGGGGAGCTGTTTTTT. Translating gives CASSLRLNTGELFF.

The table lists this clone with a few counts. This CDR3 reads CASMSGMNTEAFF. As DNA, the CDR3 is TGTGCCAGCATGTCGGGGATGAACACTGAAGCTTTCTTT. The V and J genes are TRBV6-5 and TRBJ1-1; D remains ambiguous. V was trimmed by 7 bases and J by 0 bases, leaving 9 bases between them. The CDR3 covers 13 residues. Germline CDR1 reads MNHEY; CDR2 reads SVGAGI.

V gene TRBV11-2 combines with J gene TRBJ2-3; TRBD1 aligns across 9 bases. Germline V gene sequence: CDR1 SGHAT, CDR2 FQNNGV. The CDR3 has 15 amino acids. Germline trimming cut 3 bases from V and 3 bases from J; bases unmatched to any gene: 4. CDR3 coding DNA: TGTGCCAGCAGCTTCGGACAGGGGAGAACAGATACGCAGTATTTT. Translation gives CASSFGQGRTDTQYF.

The chain has TRBV28 and TRBJ2-2, with 7 positions matching TRBD2. Germline trimming cut 4 bases from V and 5 bases from J; bases unmatched to any gene: 13. The CDR3 loop spans 17 amino acids. Germline V CDR1 and CDR2: MDHEN, SYDVKM. CDR3 sequence: CASSSIWPNSGTGELFF. DNA of the CDR3: TGTGCCAGCAGTTCGATATGGCCCAATAGCGGGACCGGGGAGCTGTTTTTT.

This chain joins TRBV28 and TRBJ2-1; TRBD2 matches at 7 bases. Germline-derived CDR1 and CDR2 are MDHEN and SYDVKM. V was pared by 8 bases and J by 5 bases, with 9 bases of the junction left unmatched. This CDR3 region has 14 residues. CDR3 sequence reads: CASAVGGQNNEQFF. The CDR3 bases are TGTGCCAGCGCAGTGGGAGGGCAGAACAATGAGCAGTTCTTC.

The chain links TRBV7-9 to TRBJ1-1, with 8 bases matching TRBD1. The V segment lost 4 bases and the J segment 5 bases; nucleotides outside the gene matches: 9. The CDR3 is 15 residues long. Germline CDR1 and CDR2: SEHNR and FQNEAQ (reference sequence). The CDR3 coding sequence is TGTGCCAGCAGCTCCCGGACAGGGAGGGGTACTGAAGCTTTCTTT. Translated, it gives CASSSRTGRGTEAFF.

In regard to this clone: This CDR3 is also generated by other DNA sequences in the sample. The chain couples TRBV9 to TRBJ2-1, with D perhaps TRBD2 (6 bases). The germline V gene encodes CDR1 SGDLS and CDR2 YYNGEE. The CDR3 is made up of 15 amino acids. V shed 6 bases and J shed 2 bases, with 15 bases lying between them. The DNA of the CDR3 is TGTGCCAGCACTTCCGGGAGCGCGGCCTACAATGAGCAGTTCTTC. Protein: CASTSGSAAYNEQFF.

V and J are TRBV19 and TRBJ2-3; 10 bases fit TRBD2. The CDR3 is 17 residues long. The germline gives CDR1 LNHDA, CDR2 SQIVND (reference sequence). Trimming at V came to 5 bases and at J to 2 bases, leaving 10 bases not matched to a gene. The CDR3 region is CASSVAAGLAYTDTQYF. The CDR3 nucleotides read TGTGCCAGTAGTGTCGCCGCGGGACTAGCGTACACAGATACGCAGTATTTT. The full variable domain, completed using reference TRBV19 and TRBJ2-3, is DGGITQSPKYLFRKEGQNVTLSCEQNLNHDAMYWYRQDPGQGLRLIYYSQIVNDFQKGDIAEGYSVSREKKESFPLTVTSAQKNPTAFYLCASSVAAGLAYTDTQYFGPGTRLTVL.